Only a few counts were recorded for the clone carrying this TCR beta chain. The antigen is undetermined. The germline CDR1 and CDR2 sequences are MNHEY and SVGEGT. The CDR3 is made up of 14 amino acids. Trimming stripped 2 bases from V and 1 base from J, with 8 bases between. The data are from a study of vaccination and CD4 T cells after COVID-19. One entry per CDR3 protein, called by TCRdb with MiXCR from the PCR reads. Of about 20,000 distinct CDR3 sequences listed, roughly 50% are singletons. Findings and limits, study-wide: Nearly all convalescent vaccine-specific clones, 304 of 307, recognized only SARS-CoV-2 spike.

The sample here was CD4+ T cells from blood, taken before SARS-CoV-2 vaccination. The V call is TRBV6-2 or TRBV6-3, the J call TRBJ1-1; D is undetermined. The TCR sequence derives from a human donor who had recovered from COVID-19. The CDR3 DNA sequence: TGTGCCAGCAGTTACCGGGTAGGGAACACTGAAGCTTTCTTT. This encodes CASSYRVGNTEAFF.